This T cell receptor beta chain derives from a study of PD-L1 blockade in urothelial cancer. Study as a whole: About nine tenths of the roughly 29 patients were men with bladder-origin urothelial cancer. Median blood clonality was roughly 0.072, with 80,000 to 100,000 unique TCRs.

Time point described: peripheral blood 6 weeks after treatment start. Germline assignment: CDR1 LNHDA and CDR2 SQIVND (reference sequence). The CDR3 has 19 residues. V trimming: 5 bases; J trimming: 0 bases; junction bases outside the gene matches: 13. The assay was immunoSEQ multiplex PCR, and TCRdb's table has in-frame clones only and misses some. The sample includes about 41,000 clones, about 85% of them seen just once. The rearrangement uses TRBV19 and TRBJ2-6; 7 nucleotides match TRBD2. Sequenced material: PBMCs, taken around atezolizumab (anti-PD-L1) treatment. This clonotype was sampled from a man between 65 and 85 years old with urothelial cancer. The CDR3 reads CASSPTRRGENSGANVLTF. CDR3 coding DNA: TGTGCCAGTAGTCCCACCCGCCGGGGGGAGAACTCTGGGGCCAACGTCCTGACTTTC.